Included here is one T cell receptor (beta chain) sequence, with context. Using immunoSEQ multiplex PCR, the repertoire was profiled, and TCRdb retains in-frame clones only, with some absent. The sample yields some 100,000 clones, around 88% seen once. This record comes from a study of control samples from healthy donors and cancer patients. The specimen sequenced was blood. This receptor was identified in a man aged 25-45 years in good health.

Here the CDR3 DNA reads TGTGCCAGCAGCTCGAGTTCGGGAAACACCATATATTTT. It encodes CASSSSSGNTIYF. The gene calls are TRBV7-9 and TRBJ1-3; no clear D gene. The CDR3 runs to 13 residues. Trimming removed 4 bases at V and 4 bases at J, with 8 bases between. Germline assignment: CDR1 SEHNR and CDR2 FQNEAQ (reference sequence).